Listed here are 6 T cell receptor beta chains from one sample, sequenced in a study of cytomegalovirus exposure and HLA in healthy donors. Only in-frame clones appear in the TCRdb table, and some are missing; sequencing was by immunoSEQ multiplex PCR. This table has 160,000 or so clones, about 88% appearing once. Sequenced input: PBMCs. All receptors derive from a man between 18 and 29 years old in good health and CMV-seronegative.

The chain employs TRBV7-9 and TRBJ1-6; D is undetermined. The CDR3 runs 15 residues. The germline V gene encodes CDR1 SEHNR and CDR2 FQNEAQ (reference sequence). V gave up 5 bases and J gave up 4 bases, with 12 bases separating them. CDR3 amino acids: CASSPGGRYNSPLHF. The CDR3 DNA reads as TGTGCCAGCAGCCCAGGAGGGAGATATAATTCACCCCTCCACTTT.

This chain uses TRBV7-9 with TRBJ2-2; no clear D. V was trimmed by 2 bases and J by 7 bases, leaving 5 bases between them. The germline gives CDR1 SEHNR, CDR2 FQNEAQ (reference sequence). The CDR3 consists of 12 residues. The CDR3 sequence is CASSLYGGELFF. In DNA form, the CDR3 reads TGTGCCAGCAGCTTATACGGCGGGGAGCTGTTTTTT.

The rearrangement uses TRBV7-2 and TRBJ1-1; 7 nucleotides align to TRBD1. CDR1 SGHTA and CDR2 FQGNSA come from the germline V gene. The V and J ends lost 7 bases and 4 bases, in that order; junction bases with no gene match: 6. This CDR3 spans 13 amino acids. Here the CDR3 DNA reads TGTGCCAGCACCTACAGGGGATCCACTGAAGCTTTCTTT. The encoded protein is CASTYRGSTEAFF. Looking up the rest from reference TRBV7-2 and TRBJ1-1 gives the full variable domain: GAGVSQSPSNKVTEKGKDVELRCDPISGHTALYWYRQSLGQGLEFLIYFQGNSAPDKSGLPSDRFSAERTGGSVSTLTIQRTQQEDSAVYLCASTYRGSTEAFFGQGTRLTVV.

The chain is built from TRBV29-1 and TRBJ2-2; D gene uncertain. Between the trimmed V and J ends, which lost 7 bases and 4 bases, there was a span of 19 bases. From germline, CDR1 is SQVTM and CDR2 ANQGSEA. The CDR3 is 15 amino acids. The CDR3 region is CSARSKEPGTGELFF. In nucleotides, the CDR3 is TGCAGCGCACGTAGTAAAGAGCCTGGCACCGGGGAGCTGTTTTTT.

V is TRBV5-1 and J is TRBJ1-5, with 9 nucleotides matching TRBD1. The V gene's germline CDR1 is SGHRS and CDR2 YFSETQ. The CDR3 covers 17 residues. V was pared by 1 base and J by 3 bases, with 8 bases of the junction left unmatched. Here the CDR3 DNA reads TGCGCCAGCAGCTTGTCTCCGGGACAGGGAGACAATCAGCCCCAGCATTTT. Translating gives CASSLSPGQGDNQPQHF.

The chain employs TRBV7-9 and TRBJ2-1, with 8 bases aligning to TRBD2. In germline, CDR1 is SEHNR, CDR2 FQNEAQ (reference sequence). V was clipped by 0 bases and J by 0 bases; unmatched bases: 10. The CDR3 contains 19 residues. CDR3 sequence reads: CASSLAEARRGVSYNEQFF. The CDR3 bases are TGTGCCAGCAGCTTAGCGGAAGCGCGGCGGGGGGTCTCCTACAATGAGCAGTTCTTC.